These 15 T cell receptor beta chains came from one sample sequenced in a study of response to subunit inactivated influenza vaccine. TCRdb reanalysed the RT-PCR reads using MiXCR and keeps one entry per CDR3 protein. The sample lists under 550,000 distinct CDR3 sequences, 6.5% to 8% occurring once. The sample in question was PBMCs from blood, obtained roughly 24 months after vaccination. The receptors stem from a man aged 50 to 69 who received an inactivated influenza vaccine.

V is TRBV11-3 and J is TRBJ2-1, with D tentatively TRBD2 (6 bases). V was trimmed by 4 bases and J by 7 bases, leaving 14 bases between them. Germline lookup yields CDR1 SGHNT and CDR2 YENEEA. CDR3 length: 14 amino acids. The chain's CDR3 is CASSSVGGVNEQFF. DNA for the CDR3: TGTGCCAGCAGCTCCGTCGGGGGAGTGAATGAGCAGTTCTTC.

This chain uses TRBV4-2 with TRBJ2-7, with 10 positions matching TRBD1. The ends lost 4 bases at V and 3 bases at J; junction bases unmatched: 6. This CDR3 region has 15 residues. Germline loops: CDR1 LGHNA, CDR2 YNFKEQ. The chain's CDR3 is CASSRGQGINYEQYF. The CDR3, as DNA: TGTGCCAGCAGCCGGGGACAGGGGATCAACTACGAGCAGTACTTC.

V gene TRBV5-1 combines with J gene TRBJ2-7; 12 bases fit TRBD2. This CDR3 is built from 15 residues. With V trimmed by 4 bases and J by 7 bases, 9 bases remained unmatched. Germline CDR1 and CDR2: SGHRS and YFSETQ. In DNA, the CDR3 is TGCGCCAGCAGCGTAAGACTAGCGGGAGAGGGTGAGCAGTACTTC. This encodes CASSVRLAGEGEQYF.

This clonotype has a handful of counts. An end of the junction does not agree with germline; a read error may underlie this. The rearrangement links TRBV5-1 to TRBJ1-6; D remains unclear. This CDR3 has 12 residues. Per germline, CDR1 SGHRS and CDR2 YFSETQ. Written as DNA, the CDR3 is TGCGCCAGCAGTTTGGAGGGCGCACCCCTCCACTTT. Translated: CASSLEGAPLHF.

This clonotype was counted at least ten times. The rearrangement links TRBV12-3 or TRBV12-4 to TRBJ2-2; D gene ambiguous. V was trimmed by 4 bases and J by 4 bases, leaving 10 bases between them. The CDR3 length is 14 residues. The CDR3 region is CASSYPGLTGELFF. As DNA, the CDR3 is TGTGCCAGCAGTTATCCTGGCCTCACCGGGGAGCTGTTTTTT.

The V call is TRBV28, the J call TRBJ1-2; the D is unclear. Deletions cut 1 base from V and 4 bases from J, with 7 bases between. Germline assignment: CDR1 MDHEN and CDR2 SYDVKM. This CDR3 spans 13 amino acids. CDR3 bases: TGTGCCAGCAGTTTATCACACAGCTATGGCTACACCTTC. This codes for CASSLSHSYGYTF.

The sample holds a few counts of this clonotype. V is TRBV5-1 and J is TRBJ2-1; TRBD1 might be the D (6 bases). CDR1 and CDR2 (germline): SGHRS, YFSETQ. The ends were cut back, 4 bases at V and 8 bases at J, with 19 bases in the middle. This CDR3 is 15 amino acids long. CDR3 sequence reads: CASSKQGSITYEQFF. In DNA form, the CDR3 reads TGCGCCAGCAGCAAACAGGGATCCATTACCTATGAGCAGTTCTTC.

The CDR3 DNA reads as TGTGCCAGCAGTTACCCGACAGTCAATACCTACAATGAGCAGTTCTTC. Its protein product is CASSYPTVNTYNEQFF. The rearrangement links TRBV6-2 or TRBV6-3 to TRBJ2-1; tentative D call: TRBD1 (5 bases). Trimming removed 2 bases from V and 2 bases from J, with 13 bases in between. Germline CDR1 MNHEY, CDR2 SVGEGT. The CDR3 is 16 residues long.

Regarding this clonotype: Compared with germline, one end of the junction differs, possibly owing to a read error. The chain couples TRBV12-3 or TRBV12-4 to TRBJ2-4; TRBD2 is a possible D gene (5 bases). The CDR3 extends over 15 amino acids. The CDR3 bases are TGTGCCAGCAGTTTAGCACTTCTAGCCAAAATCATTCAGTACTTC. Amino acids: CASSLALLAKIIQYF.

The rearrangement links TRBV10-3 to TRBJ2-3; the D gene could be TRBD1 or TRBD2 (6 bases each). The germline gives CDR1 ENHRY, CDR2 SYGVKD. The CDR3 is made up of 15 amino acids. With 3 bases removed from V and 0 bases from J, the gap between germline ends came to 10 bases. CDR3 sequence (DNA): TGTGCCATCAGTGACGGGGGCTCTAGCACAGATACGCAGTATTTT. Amino acids: CAISDGGSSTDTQYF.

This chain joins TRBV7-3 and TRBJ2-1; no clear D gene. CDR3 length: 14 residues. Trimming took off 5 bases at V and 6 bases at J, with 14 bases between the two ends. Per the germline V gene, CDR1 is SGHTA and CDR2 is FQGTGA. DNA for the CDR3: TGTGCCAGCAGCCCAAACGGTTTTATCAATGAGCAGTTCTTC. It translates to CASSPNGFINEQFF.

The rearrangement links TRBV20-1 to TRBJ2-5; 9 bases map to TRBD1. This CDR3 is built from 15 residues. From germline, CDR1 is DFQATT and CDR2 SNEGSKA (reference sequence). J gave up 1 base and V 6 bases, and 9 bases lay outside the gene matches. The CDR3 coding sequence is TGCAGTGCACCACAGACAGGGGGTCGCCAAGAGACCCAGTACTTC. The encoded protein is CSAPQTGGRQETQYF.

V and J are TRBV6-1 and TRBJ2-3; D may be TRBD1 or TRBD2 (5 bases each). CDR1 is MNHNS, CDR2 SASEGT, per germline. The V end was cut by 5 bases, the J end by 8 bases, with 17 bases between. The CDR3 covers 14 residues. The CDR3 protein is CASSTSWGTGTQYF. The CDR3 region has the DNA TGTGCCAGCAGTACCAGTTGGGGGACCGGTACGCAGTATTTT.

Ten or more counts support this clonotype. The chain employs TRBV4-3 and TRBJ1-6; D is uncertain. Per germline, CDR1 LGHNA and CDR2 YSLEER. The CDR3 is made up of 16 amino acids. The germline V and J ends were trimmed by 1 base and 6 bases, with 13 bases remaining between them. CDR3 nucleotides: TGCGCCAGCAGCCAAGCTCGACCCCTGGGTAATTCACCCCTCCACTTT. Translated, it gives CASSQARPLGNSPLHF.

This clonotype turned up a few times. The CDR3 loop reads CASSLGWRTGSLETQYF. For the CDR3, the DNA is TGTGCCAGCAGCTTAGGGTGGAGGACAGGGTCTTTGGAGACCCAGTACTTC. This chain links TRBV5-5 with TRBJ2-5; 8 bases match TRBD1. The germline V gene encodes CDR1 SGHKS and CDR2 YYEKEE (reference sequence). V shed 2 bases, J shed 5 bases, and the junction held 14 bases outside the gene matches. The CDR3 consists of 17 residues.